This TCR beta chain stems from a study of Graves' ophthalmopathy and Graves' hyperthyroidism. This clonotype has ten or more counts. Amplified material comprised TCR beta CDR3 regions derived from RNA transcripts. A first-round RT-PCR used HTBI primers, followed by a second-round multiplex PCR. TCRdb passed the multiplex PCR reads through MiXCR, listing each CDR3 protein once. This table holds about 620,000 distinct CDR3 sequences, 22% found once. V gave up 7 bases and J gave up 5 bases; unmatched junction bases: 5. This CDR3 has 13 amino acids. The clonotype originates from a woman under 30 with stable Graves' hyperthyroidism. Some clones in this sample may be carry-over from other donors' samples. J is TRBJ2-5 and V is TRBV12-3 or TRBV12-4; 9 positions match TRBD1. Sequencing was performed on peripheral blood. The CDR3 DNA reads TGTGCCAGCAACCCCGGACAGGGGGAGACCCAGTACTTC. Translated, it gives CASNPGQGETQYF.